The 18 T cell receptor beta chains below come from one sample, sequenced in a study of Graves' ophthalmopathy and Graves' hyperthyroidism. RNA transcripts were the template, and TCR beta CDR3 regions were amplified from them. In the first round, RT-PCR was carried out with HTBI primers, and a multiplex PCR formed the second round. TCRdb processed the multiplex PCR reads anew with MiXCR; each CDR3 protein has one entry. The table lists some 360,000 distinct CDR3 sequences, 15% to 20% of them singletons. The sequenced sample consisted of peripheral blood. All receptors derive from an adult woman with stable Graves' hyperthyroidism.

There are many counts of this clonotype. This chain joins TRBV20-1 and TRBJ2-7, with a possible D match to TRBD2 (6 bases). CDR3 length: 11 residues. The germline V gene encodes CDR1 DFQATT and CDR2 SNEGSKA (reference sequence). Trimming removed 6 bases from V and 4 bases from J, with 10 bases in between. The CDR3 DNA is TGCAGTGCGGTAGGAGGGTACGAGCAGTACTTC. This sequence encodes CSAVGGYEQYF.

The V call is TRBV6-1, the J call TRBJ1-1, with TRBD1 matching over 7 bases. The CDR3 runs 14 residues. J was trimmed by 2 bases and V by 6 bases; bases with no gene match: 6. Germline values: CDR1 MNHNS, CDR2 SASEGT. The CDR3 spells CASRRTGFNTEAFF. The DNA for the CDR3 is TGTGCCAGCAGACGGACAGGATTCAACACTGAAGCTTTCTTT.

This clonotype showed up many times. V usage is TRBV20-1 and J usage is TRBJ2-7; D could derive from TRBD1 or TRBD2 (5 bases each). Germline V CDR1 and CDR2: DFQATT, SNEGSKA (reference sequence). V was clipped by 4 bases and J by 3 bases, with 16 bases between them. CDR3 length: 14 amino acids. The CDR3, as DNA: TGCAGTGCTAAACACCGGGACGGAAGCTACGAGCAGTACTTC. This codes for CSAKHRDGSYEQYF.

This clonotype was observed at least ten times. The chain couples TRBV20-1 to TRBJ1-1, with 9 bases that match TRBD1. This CDR3 spans 14 amino acids. In germline, CDR1 is DFQATT, CDR2 SNEGSKA (reference sequence). V lost 5 bases, J lost 0 bases, and 4 bases stayed unmatched. DNA of the CDR3: TGCAGTGCTGGGGGGACAGGGATGAACACTGAAGCTTTCTTT. It translates to CSAGGTGMNTEAFF.

Many counts were recorded for this clonotype. The rearrangement links TRBV6-4 to TRBJ2-7, with 7 bases aligning to TRBD1. V shed 5 bases and J 7 bases; nucleotides not matched to a gene: 8. The germline gives CDR1 MRHNA, CDR2 SNTAGT. The CDR3 has 13 residues. The CDR3 nucleotides read TGTGCCAGCAGTACAGGGGTTGGCTGGGAGCAGTACTTC. It encodes CASSTGVGWEQYF.

This clonotype came up a few times. The chain carries TRBV7-3 and TRBJ2-7; D might be TRBD1 or TRBD2, each matching 5 bases. Per the germline V gene, CDR1 is SGHTA and CDR2 is FQGTGA. There are 14 residues in the CDR3. V was trimmed by 5 bases and J by 7 bases, leaving 18 bases between them. The CDR3 is CASSPTGTPGEQYF. The CDR3 DNA reads TGTGCCAGCAGCCCCACCGGGACCCCCGGAGAGCAGTACTTC.

This clonotype was picked up many times. The chain uses TRBV9 and TRBJ2-5; 7 bases are shared with TRBD1. V trimming: 4 bases; J trimming: 5 bases; junction bases outside the gene matches: 14. CDR3 length equals 16 residues. Germline V lookup: CDR1 SGDLS, CDR2 YYNGEE. The chain's CDR3 is CASSPVTGLVGETQYF. Written as DNA, the CDR3 is TGTGCCAGCAGCCCAGTGACAGGGCTGGTAGGCGAGACCCAGTACTTC.

This clonotype was counted ten times or more. V usage is TRBV25-1 and J usage is TRBJ1-1; 8 bases map to TRBD1. Trimming took 4 bases from V and 1 from J; bases not matched to a gene: 8. The V gene's germline CDR1 is MGHDK and CDR2 SYGVNS. This CDR3 spans 16 amino acids. The CDR3 region is CASSASGGEGNTEAFF. The CDR3 DNA reads TGTGCCAGCAGTGCCTCAGGGGGCGAAGGGAACACTGAAGCTTTCTTT.

This clonotype was detected many times. The chain couples TRBV28 to TRBJ2-7; 7 positions agree with TRBD2. With 2 bases clipped from V and 7 bases from J, the junction kept 5 bases outside the gene matches. This CDR3 has 13 amino acids. CDR1 MDHEN and CDR2 SYDVKM come from the germline V gene. CDR3 sequence (DNA): TGTGCCAGCAGTTTAGCGGGAGAAATGGAGCAGTACTTC. Protein: CASSLAGEMEQYF.

This clonotype was seen repeatedly, ten times or more. The chain employs TRBV20-1 and TRBJ2-7; a weak D match, TRBD2 (6 bases). CDR3 length: 15 amino acids. The germline V and J ends were trimmed by 5 bases and 0 bases, with 17 bases remaining between them. The V gene's germline CDR1 is DFQATT and CDR2 SNEGSKA (reference sequence). For the CDR3, the DNA is TGCAGTGCTGAAGAGACTAGTTTTGTCTCCTACGAGCAGTACTTC. This gives the protein CSAEETSFVSYEQYF.

In this sample, this clonotype turned up a few times. The chain couples TRBV9 to TRBJ1-2; 9 nucleotides agree with TRBD1. Germline trimming cut 0 bases from V and 4 bases from J; bases unmatched to any gene: 4. The CDR3 sequence is 15 residues long. CDR1 is SGDLS, CDR2 YYNGEE, per germline. The CDR3 protein is CASSVDGTGIYGYTF. CDR3 nucleotide sequence: TGTGCCAGCAGCGTAGATGGGACAGGGATCTATGGCTACACCTTC.

There are many counts of this clonotype. The V and J genes are TRBV28 and TRBJ1-5; unclear D gene. Trimming shortened V by 6 bases and J by 6 bases, and 9 bases separated the two germline ends. The V gene's germline CDR1 is MDHEN and CDR2 SYDVKM. The CDR3 totals 12 residues. The CDR3: CASREGSQPQHF. In DNA, the CDR3 is TGTGCCAGCAGGGAAGGTTCTCAGCCCCAGCATTTT. The variable domain in full, completed from reference TRBV28 and TRBJ1-5, reads DVKVTQSSRYLVKRTGEKVFLECVQDMDHENMFWYRQDPGLGLRLIYFSYDVKMKEKGDIPEGYSVSREKKERFSLILESASTNQTSMYLCASREGSQPQHFGDGTRLSIL.

This clonotype was seen ten or more times. The chain joins TRBV24-1 to TRBJ2-7; 7 bases agree with TRBD1. Germline lookup yields CDR1 KGHDR and CDR2 SFDVKD. The CDR3 extends over 13 amino acids. Losses at the gene ends were 2 bases for V and 6 bases for J; bases not matched to a gene: 3. The CDR3 coding sequence is TGTGCCACCAGTGATTATACAGGGGTCGAGCAGTACTTC. It is translated as CATSDYTGVEQYF.

This clonotype was seen ten or more times. The chain is built from TRBV6-5 and TRBJ2-5; no firm D call. In germline, CDR1 is MNHEY, CDR2 SVGAGI. The CDR3 is 12 amino acids. V gave up 7 bases and J gave up 2 bases, with 8 bases separating them. The CDR3 DNA reads TGTGCCAGCATGACCCAACAAGAGACCCAGTACTTC. This gives the protein CASMTQQETQYF.

This clonotype was seen repeatedly, ten times or more. The V call is TRBV6-2 or TRBV6-3, the J call TRBJ2-2; D may be TRBD2 (5 bases). This CDR3 spans 18 amino acids. Trimming left V 2 bases short and J 4 bases short, with 20 bases between. Per the germline V gene, CDR1 is MNHEY and CDR2 is SVGEGT. CDR3 in DNA: TGTGCCAGCAGTTACAAAATACGGGAAATCGCCTTCACCGGGGAGCTGTTTTTT. Protein product: CASSYKIREIAFTGELFF.

This clonotype was seen ten or more times. The chain is built from TRBV30 and TRBJ2-2; D might be TRBD1 (6 bases). Trimming took off 8 bases at V and 6 bases at J, with 16 bases between the two ends. Germline-derived CDR1 and CDR2 are GTSNPN and SVGIG (reference sequence). The CDR3 loop spans 13 amino acids. CDR3 loop: CARRGGSAGELFF. In DNA, the CDR3 is TGTGCCCGACGAGGGGGTTCCGCCGGGGAGCTGTTTTTT.

In this sample, this clonotype turned up many times. The rearrangement joins TRBV7-2 to TRBJ2-7; 7 bases are shared with TRBD1. Germline trimming cut 5 bases from V and 2 bases from J; bases unmatched to any gene: 3. This CDR3 region has 13 residues. Germline CDR1 SGHTA, CDR2 FQGNSA. The CDR3 coding sequence is TGTGCCAGCAGCCAGGGACAGACCTACGAGCAGTACTTC. Residues: CASSQGQTYEQYF.

This clonotype was counted ten times or more. The chain is built from TRBV15 and TRBJ1-5, with D possibly matching TRBD1 (5 bases). This CDR3 is built from 14 residues. The V gene's germline CDR1 is LNHNV and CDR2 YYDKDF (reference sequence). Trimming pared 5 bases from V and 6 bases from J, leaving 14 bases between. Written as DNA, the CDR3 is TGTGCCACCAGCCCCGGGGGGGTGGGTCAGCCCCAGCATTTT. Protein sequence: CATSPGGVGQPQHF. The full variable domain, completed using reference TRBV15 and TRBJ1-5, is DAMVIQNPRYQVTQFGKPVTLSCSQTLNHNVMYWYQQKSSQAPKLLFHYYDKDFNNEADTPDNFQSRRPNTSFCFLDIRSPGLGDTAMYLCATSPGGVGQPQHFGDGTRLSIL.